Listed below are T cell receptor beta chains from one sample, sequenced in a study of T-cell reconstitution after alpha-beta-depleted transplantation in children. TCRdb redid the calling of the PCR reads with MiXCR, one entry per CDR3 protein. The sample lists 700,000 or so distinct CDR3 sequences, around 14% occurring once. This specimen consisted of PBMCs, obtained before TCRalphabeta/CD19-depleted stem cell transplant. The source is a girl between 2 and 10 years old with congenital amegakaryocytic thrombocytopenia, due to receive a stem cell transplant. Both conserved end residues are part of each CDR3. Each record gives: clone size, D gene, J gene, V gene, CDR3 DNA, CDR3 protein. A D gene is named only where the DNA matches it firmly. Expanded clones get a size class; other rows say once, few or many, or leave the size out.

>few|TRBD1|TRBJ2-7|TRBV29-1
TGCAGCGTTTCCGCCTCGGGACAGGGTTACGAGCAGTACTTC
CSVSASGQGYEQYF
>many|TRBD1|TRBJ2-3|TRBV5-1
TGCGCCAGCAGCTTGGCAGGACAGGCGCGCACAGATACGCAGTATTTT
CASSLAGQARTDTQYF
>.|.|TRBJ2-1|TRBV5-1
TGCGCCAGCAGCTTGCTTTATGTAACGGGAGTCCGGGGCAATGAGCAGTTCTTC
CASSLLYVTGVRGNEQFF
>many|.|TRBJ2-1|TRBV7-6
TGTGCCAGCAGCTTTTTATACAATGAGCAGTTCTTC
CASSFLYNEQFF
>few|.|TRBJ1-6|TRBV6-6
TGTGCCAGCGGTTCGGGTAATTCACCCCTCCACTTT
CASGSGNSPLHF
>many|TRBD2|TRBJ2-5|TRBV10-3
TGTGCCATCAGTGAGTCAGCCATAATGGTGGGAGGGCCTCAAGAGACCCAGTACTTC
CAISESAIMVGGPQETQYF
>many|.|TRBJ2-3|TRBV20-1
TGCAGTGCTAGAATTGGGGACTCAAGCACAGATACGCAGTATTTT
CSARIGDSSTDTQYF
>.|TRBD2|TRBJ2-3|TRBV27
TGTGCCAGCAGTTCTCCGGGTTCTAGCGGACGTCCCGGGGGTACGCAGTATTTT
CASSSPGSSGRPGGTQYF
>many|.|TRBJ2-3|TRBV9
TGTGCCAGCAGCGTAGACGGGGGAGGCACAGATACGCAGTATTTT
CASSVDGGGTDTQYF
>many|.|TRBJ2-1|TRBV5-1
TGCGCCAGCAGCTTGCAAACGATTAACAATGAGCAGTTCTTC
CASSLQTINNEQFF
>many|.|TRBJ1-1|TRBV29-1
TGCAGCGGAGGAAACACTGAAGCTTTCTTT
CSGGNTEAFF
>.|.|TRBJ2-2|TRBV5-1
TGCGCCAGCAGCGTGGGCCTGGAGGGCACCGGGGAGCTGTTTTTT
CASSVGLEGTGELFF
>.|.|TRBJ1-2|TRBV12-3/TRBV12-4
TGTGCCAGCATTCAAAGACGGTCCGGGTCCCTCTATGGCTACACCTTC
CASIQRRSGSLYGYTF
>.|TRBD2|TRBJ2-3|TRBV7-9
TGTGCCAGCAGCCGAGGACTAGCGGGAGGCGATACGCAGTATTTT
CASSRGLAGGDTQYF
>.|.|TRBJ1-5|TRBV7-8
TGTGCCATCGGACCCCGGGACCACCGTAGGGAGCCCCAGCATTTT
CAIGPRDHRREPQHF
>.|.|TRBJ2-3|TRBV7-9
TGTGCCAGCAGCCAAGCGTCAGATACGCAGTATTTT
CASSQASDTQYF
>many|.|TRBJ1-2|TRBV12-3/TRBV12-4
TGTGCCAGCAGTTCGGCAGGGGCGCCCCGCGGCTACACCTTC
CASSSAGAPRGYTF
>.|.|TRBJ2-3|TRBV6-2/TRBV6-3
TGTGCCAGCAGTCGCGACCGCACAGATACGCAGTATTTT
CASSRDRTDTQYF
>few|.|TRBJ2-7|TRBV28
TGTGCCAGCACCGCGGACAGATACTACGAGCAGTACTTC
CASTADRYYEQYF
>few|.|TRBJ2-1|TRBV5-1
TGCGCCAGCAGCTTGGCCCTATCCTTCAATGAGCAGTTCTTC
CASSLALSFNEQFF
>many|.|TRBJ2-7|TRBV5-1
TGCGCCAGCAGAATAACAGCAGACACCAACTACGAGCAGTACTTC
CASRITADTNYEQYF
>.|TRBD2|TRBJ2-3|TRBV27
TGTGCCAGCAGTGCCAGGACTAGCGGTAGCACAGATACGCAGTATTTT
CASSARTSGSTDTQYF
>many|TRBD2|TRBJ2-2|TRBV12-3/TRBV12-4
TGTGCTTCCGGGACTAGCCTACAAACCGGGGAGCTGTTTTTT
CASGTSLQTGELFF
>many|.|TRBJ2-5|TRBV12-3/TRBV12-4
TGTGCCAGCGGCCCAACGCTTGGTGAGACCCAGTACTTC
CASGPTLGETQYF
>many|TRBD2|TRBJ2-1|TRBV20-1
TGCAGTGCTATGGCTAGCGGGTCGCCAGGCGATGAGCAGTTCTTC
CSAMASGSPGDEQFF
>.|TRBD1|TRBJ2-3|TRBV20-1
TGCAGTGCTGCATTGACAGGGGAAGATACGCAGTATTTT
CSAALTGEDTQYF
>many|.|TRBJ2-5|TRBV4-2
TGTGCCAGCAGCCAAGATTTGGGAGCGGCAGGGAAGGAGACCCAGTACTTC
CASSQDLGAAGKETQYF